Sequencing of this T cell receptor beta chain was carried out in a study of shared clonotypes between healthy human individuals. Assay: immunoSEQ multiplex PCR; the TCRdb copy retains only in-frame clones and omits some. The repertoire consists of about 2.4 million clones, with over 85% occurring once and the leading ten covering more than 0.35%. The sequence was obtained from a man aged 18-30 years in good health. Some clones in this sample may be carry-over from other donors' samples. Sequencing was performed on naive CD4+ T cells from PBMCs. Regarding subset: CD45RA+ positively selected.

In nucleotides, the CDR3 is TGTGCCAGCAGGATCGGACGGCTCAGCAATCAGCCCCAGCATTTT. It is translated as CASRIGRLSNQPQHF. This sequence joins TRBV2 and TRBJ1-5; no definite D call. V lost 6 bases and J lost 1, with 13 bases in between. CDR3 length: 15 amino acids. Germline V gene lookup returns CDR1 SNHLY and CDR2 FYNNEI.